This T cell receptor beta chain stems from a study of T cell responses to AZD1222 COVID-19 vaccine (dated by TCRdb to the early 2020s). For the wider study: A total of 233 trial participants underwent TCR sequencing, of whom nearly 210 received two doses of AZD1222 and some 26 received two doses of the MenACWY control vaccine. Enrollment into the trials was organized by age into subgroups of 18-55, 56-69 and 70-plus years, and those subgroups contained roughly 140, 27 and 60 TCR-sequenced participants, respectively.

The cysteine opens and the phenylalanine closes a CDR3 of 13 amino acids. Kept here is only the CDR3 DNA, which spans 39 bases and is read in frame from base 1. Sequences SGHVS (CDR1) and FQNEAQ (CDR2) are obtained from the germline V gene. V is shortened by 4 bases, J by 5 bases, and the region joining them spans 11 bases. Regarding this clone: The clone's antigen remains unknown. The record has no base qualities; no much larger clone is one base away.

The label giving this sample's time point can be read as: about 28 days (+/-7) after the second vaccine dose. AZD1222 recipients with second doses at about 4 weeks or about 12 weeks were pooled, because spike-specific TCR depth and breadth did not differ between schedules. Vaccinee samples were obtained from the UK trials COV001 and COV002, which included a single-blind randomized controlled phase 2/3 trial of AZD1222 (ChAdOx1 nCoV-19) in healthy adults. For TCRbeta chain sequencing, PBMC samples from trial participants were taken at day 0 and at day 28 after the second dose. Results the study describes overall, beyond this receptor: Epitopes outside the regions mutated in the B.1.351 and B.1.1.7 variants were reportedly recognized by nearly half of the unique spike-specific TCRs. CD4 TCRs associated with the vaccine covered the entire spike protein, and the dominant responses were in regions 160-218 and 743-854. Spike-specific TCR breadth and depth rose significantly after two AZD1222 doses compared with day 0 and with MenACWY recipients. No day 14 peak-response samples were available, so repertoires were characterized only after the peak T cell response. Conclusions about previously exposed vaccinees are limited because only five to seven AZD1222 recipients were SARS-CoV-2 seropositive at baseline. Most participants were white British and females outnumbered males, and the authors suggested that clonal diversity may have been underestimated. The 56-69-year group was small, and its depth increase did not reach significance, likely because of low power.

The CDR3 regions of human TCRbeta chains were analyzed by immunosequencing. As for how the authors treated the data: TCRs in the repertoires were compared against a reference library of SARS-CoV-2-specific TCRs that had been generated with the MIRA antigen-specificity platform. Breadth was defined as the fraction of unique TCRs that were SARS-CoV-2-associated, and depth was defined as the fraction of total T cells that were SARS-CoV-2-associated. Each spike-specific TCR was assigned to its reactive spike region and to a CD4 or CD8 class using the MIRA data. Log10-transformed breadth and depth values were compared by one-way ANOVA with Sidak's multiple comparisons tests. Entries here come from immuneACCESS through TCRdb and include only in-frame sequences with V and J called. Some clones fail to appear in such tables; in the studies checked, an unresolved V gene covers under half of the shortfall, and the cause of the remainder is unknown. D and trimming come from the DNA, and the V and J calls and clone size come from that table. The sample table shows over 110,000 clones, and about 91% are seen once. Roughly 9.9% of the sample is held by the ten biggest clonotypes.

The sample was peripheral blood, taken 28 days after the second AZD1222 dose. The origin of this receptor is an adult who received the AZD1222 COVID-19 vaccine. The rearrangement joined TRBV7-8 to TRBJ1-1; TRBD1 is perhaps the D gene, given 5 matching bases. CDR3 protein: CASSSNRGTEAFF. At the DNA level, the sequence is TGTGCCAGCAGCTCAAACCGGGGGACTGAAGCTTTCTTT.